The next 8 T cell receptor beta chains were all read from a single sample in a study of Ad26.COV2.S vaccination and SARS-CoV-2 variants. Using immunoSEQ multiplex PCR, the repertoire was profiled, and TCRdb retains in-frame clones only, with some absent. The sample comprises about 350,000 clones, 92% of which are singletons, and 3.9% rests with the top ten. The sequencing here drew on peripheral blood, taken after recovery from COVID-19. The source is a human donor who had recovered from COVID-19.

This chain uses TRBV15 with TRBJ1-1; D gene uncertain. Germline values: CDR1 LNHNV, CDR2 YYDKDF (reference sequence). The ends were cut back, 2 bases at V and 1 base at J, with 11 bases in the middle. The CDR3 consists of 15 residues. The CDR3 nucleotides read TGTGCCACCAGCAGACAGGTCGCAGGGAACACTGAAGCTTTCTTT. This codes for CATSRQVAGNTEAFF.

The gene calls are TRBV16 and TRBJ2-3; TRBD2 matches at 7 bases. The CDR3 has 16 amino acids. The germline V gene encodes CDR1 KGHSY and CDR2 FQNENV. V shed 0 bases and J 2 bases; nucleotides not matched to a gene: 5. In DNA form, the CDR3 reads TGTGCCAGCAGCCAATCAAGCGGGGAGCTCACAGATACGCAGTATTTT. Translation gives CASSQSSGELTDTQYF.

In its sample, this clone was seen once. The rearrangement links TRBV7-3 to TRBJ2-7; 7 positions agree with TRBD2. Germline V gene data show CDR1 as SGHTA and CDR2 as FQGTGA. This CDR3 contains 15 residues. V dropped 5 bases and J dropped 2; count of bases not matched to a gene: 9. The CDR3 sequence: CASSPPTGGTYEQYF. As DNA, the CDR3 is TGTGCCAGCAGCCCCCCCACGGGGGGTACCTACGAGCAGTACTTC.

J is TRBJ2-3 and V is TRBV5-1; tentatively, D is TRBD1 or TRBD2 (5 bases each). V lost 4 bases, J lost 9 bases, and 30 bases lay in between. CDR3 length: 18 amino acids. In germline, CDR1 is SGHRS, CDR2 YFSETQ. CDR3 DNA sequence: TGCGCCAGCAGCGCATCCCCCGGGACGGCGACGTGGATAACGACGCAGTATTTT. Its protein product is CASSASPGTATWITTQYF. Combining the CDR3 with reference TRBV5-1 and TRBJ2-3 gives the whole variable domain KAGVTQTPRYLIKTRGQQVTLSCSPISGHRSVSWYQQTPGQGLQFLFEYFSETQRNKGNFPGRFSGRQFSNSRSEMNVSTLELGDSALYLCASSASPGTATWITTQYFGPGTRLTVL.

The V gene is TRBV12-3 or TRBV12-4, the J gene TRBJ1-1; maybe TRBD1 (5 bases). CDR3 length: 11 amino acids. Trimming cost V 9 bases and J 8 bases, with 13 bases left between them. The CDR3 here is CASHSGAEAFF. As DNA, the CDR3 is TGTGCCAGTCACAGCGGGGCGGAAGCTTTCTTT.

The chain links TRBV27 to TRBJ2-5; TRBD1 or TRBD2 may be the D gene (7 bases each). The V end lost 6 bases, the J end lost 4 bases, and 12 bases lay between the germline ends. This CDR3 has 13 residues. Germline CDR1 MNHEY, CDR2 SMNVEV (reference sequence). In DNA form, the CDR3 reads TGTGCCAGCAGCCGCAGGGGGGGAGAGACCCAGTACTTC. It specifies CASSRRGGETQYF.

J is TRBJ1-5 and V is TRBV6-5; 9 bases are a match to TRBD1. This CDR3 comprises 15 residues. The germline gives CDR1 MNHEY, CDR2 SVGAGI. V lost 4 bases and J lost 4; bases outside the gene matches: 5. DNA of the CDR3: TGTGCCAGCAGTTCCCTTGGACAGGGGAATCAGCCCCAGCATTTT. This translates into CASSSLGQGNQPQHF.

This chain uses TRBV5-1 with TRBJ1-3; tentative D call: TRBD1 (6 bases). Germline V gene lookup returns CDR1 SGHRS and CDR2 YFSETQ. The CDR3 consists of 15 residues. V was clipped by 3 bases and J by 2 bases, with 12 bases between them. The CDR3, as DNA: TGCGCCAGCAGCTCTACCACAGGGACTGGAAACACCATATATTTT. As protein: CASSSTTGTGNTIYF.